This T cell receptor beta chain derives from a study of blood T cell repertoires in COVID-19. Across the whole study: COVID-19 samples from acute and convalescent phases originated in the United States, Italy and Spain. From T cells, B-cell-depleted T cells, or PBMCs came the material, which was cDNA or gDNA.

The data were produced by immunoSEQ multiplex PCR, yet TCRdb's version contains in-frame clones alone and is incomplete. The sample yields around 79,000 clones, about nine tenths seen once. This CDR3 has 16 amino acids. Germline assignment: CDR1 SGHVS and CDR2 FQNEAQ. V was cut by 7 bases and J by 5 bases, with 21 bases left in between. V gene TRBV7-8 combines with J gene TRBJ2-1; weak D call: TRBD2 (6 bases). This receptor was identified in a human donor in a cohort sampled during active COVID-19. Material for sequencing was peripheral blood. The CDR3 loop reads CASTIRAGRGNNEQFF. CDR3 sequence (DNA): TGTGCCAGCACCATAAGGGCGGGGAGAGGAAACAATGAGCAGTTCTTC.